A selection of T cell receptor beta chains follows, all from one sample in a study of beta chain features in type 1 diabetes. Only in-frame clones appear in the TCRdb table, and some are missing; sequencing was by immunoSEQ multiplex PCR. The table lists just over 450,000 clones, approximately 30% of them singletons. Sequenced input: naive CD4+ T cells from blood. The receptors originated from a man aged 18 to 29 in good health. The CDR3 runs from the conserved cysteine through the conserved F or W. The order of the fields is CDR3 protein, V gene, J gene.

CDR3: CASSQGLSTEAFF; V: TRBV4-3; J: TRBJ1-1
CDR3: CASSEWENEQFF; V: TRBV2; J: TRBJ2-1
CDR3: CASSIGQGRAQPQHF; V: TRBV7-9; J: TRBJ1-5
CDR3: CAISEAGPELDF; V: TRBV10-3; J: TRBJ2-5
CDR3: CASSSPGDPPPHEQFF; V: TRBV5-1; J: TRBJ2-1
CDR3: CASSPGQGAQTNEKLFF; V: TRBV7-2; J: TRBJ1-4
CDR3: CASSQDGVWGRGRDSYNEQFF; V: TRBV4-3; J: TRBJ2-1
CDR3: CASSPRDRAGANVLTF; V: TRBV18; J: TRBJ2-6
CDR3: CSVVWRLAQGEQYF; V: TRBV29-1; J: TRBJ2-7
CDR3: CASSPDSNYGYTF; V: TRBV2; J: TRBJ1-2
CDR3: CASSGRRTSGRSENEQFF; V: TRBV2; J: TRBJ2-1
CDR3: CAWTLDFSGNTIYF; V: TRBV30; J: TRBJ1-3
CDR3: CASSPDVGQGRDNEQFF; V: TRBV7-8; J: TRBJ2-1
CDR3: CSVEGIGGYTF; V: TRBV20-1; J: TRBJ1-2
CDR3: CASSAGQAQNYGYTF; V: TRBV5-4; J: TRBJ1-2
CDR3: CAWNRDSYTEAFF; V: TRBV30; J: TRBJ1-1
CDR3: CAILARSTDTQYF; V: TRBV6-1; J: TRBJ2-3